A single sample gave rise to the 23 T cell receptor beta chains below, sequenced in a study of tumor-infiltrating lymphocytes in primary liver carcinoma. Total RNA and DNA came together from approximately 22-30 mg of bulk tissue without cell sorting. With a constant-region primer, TCR beta cDNA was made from approximately 500 ng of total RNA. Nested multiplex PCR, run for three rounds with slightly modified ARM-PCR, yielded TCR beta libraries. Investigators reported that the first two PCR rounds, at around 11 cycles each, used TRBV1-TRBV30 forward primers with a C-beta reverse primer. One entry per CDR3 protein, called by TCRdb with MiXCR from the multiplex PCR reads. Of 90,000 to 110,000 distinct CDR3 sequences in the sample, roughly four fifths are singletons; the top ten hold about a fifth. Sequences were obtained from liver tumor tissue from sampling region 3. Subset denoted: tumor region T3, left-lateral pole. These TCRs come from a man aged 35 to 55 with primary liver carcinoma and hepatitis B virus infection.

The rearrangement joins TRBV24-1 to TRBJ2-1, with D possibly matching TRBD1 (6 bases). Trimming removed 5 bases at V and 9 bases at J, with 13 bases between. The CDR3 runs 13 residues. Germline CDR1 and CDR2: KGHDR and SFDVKD. CDR3 loop: CATSVLPGAEQFF. The CDR3 DNA sequence: TGTGCCACCAGTGTCCTCCCAGGGGCTGAGCAGTTCTTC.

About this clonotype: As the CDR3 is not closed by the conserved phenylalanine or tryptophan, this likely results from a read error. Because the CDR3's place on the DNA is in doubt, the DNA is left out and the CDR3 is given as listed by TCRdb. The CDR3 protein is CSVGTSAPNTGELSL. The chain links TRBV29-1 to TRBJ2-2; the table calls TRBD2, which could not be checked here. The CDR3 contains 15 residues when both ends are counted. The germline CDR1 and CDR2 sequences are SQVTM and ANQGSEA.

In regard to this clonotype: One junction end does not reproduce the germline sequence, and a read error may be involved. The chain links TRBV29-1 to TRBJ1-2; D not resolved. CDR3 length: 12 residues. Germline assignment: CDR1 SQVTM and CDR2 ANQGSEA. The CDR3 coding sequence is TGCTGCGTTAGGGCGAGTAACTATGGCTACACCTTC. Amino acids: CCVRASNYGYTF. The full variable domain, with the rest looked up from reference TRBV29-1 and TRBJ1-2, is SAVISQKPSRDICQRGTSLTIQCQVDSQVTMMFWYRQQPGQSLTLIATANQGSEATYESGFVIDKFPISRPNLTFSTLTVSNMSPEDSSIYLCCVRASNYGYTFGSGTRLTVV.

Points on this clonotype: Germline is not matched at one junction end, which may reflect a read error. This rearrangement joins TRBV11-2 to TRBJ2-1; D ambiguous. Germline assignment: CDR1 SGHAT and CDR2 FQNNGV. The CDR3 runs 13 residues. DNA for the CDR3: TGTGACAGCAGGTCAGAATTATACAATGAGCAGTTCTTT. This translates into CDSRSELYNEQFF.

The CDR3 DNA reads as TGCAGCGTCGCGGTACAGGATACGCAGTATTTT. It translates to CSVAVQDTQYF. The chain recombines TRBV29-1 with TRBJ2-3; D gene uncertain. The CDR3 has 11 amino acids. Germline lookup yields CDR1 SQVTM and CDR2 ANQGSEA. V lost 6 bases, J lost 6 bases, and 10 bases lay in between.

Concerning this clonotype: The junction differs from germline at one of its ends, possibly a read error. The CDR3: CASTPRTGSKETQYF. CDR3 DNA sequence: TGTGCCAGCACCCCCCGGACAGGCTCGAAAGAGACGCAGTACTTC. The chain employs TRBV7-8 and TRBJ2-5; 7 nucleotides match TRBD1. Germline assignment: CDR1 SGHVS and CDR2 FQNEAQ. There are 15 residues in the CDR3. The full variable domain, in which reference TRBV7-8 and TRBJ2-5 provide the parts outside the CDR3, is GAGVSQSPRYKVAKRGQDVALRCDPISGHVSLFWYQQALGQGPEFLTYFQNEAQLDKSGLPSDRFFAERPEGSVSTLKIQRTQQEDSAVYLCASTPRTGSKETQYFGPGTRLLVL.

As for this clonotype: One junction end does not reproduce the germline sequence, and a read error may be involved. The chain recombines TRBV6-1 with TRBJ2-6, with TRBD1 as a possible D gene (5 bases). The CDR3 runs to 16 residues. Germline loops: CDR1 MNHNS, CDR2 SASEGT. Here the CDR3 reads CASSEQGLDGANVLSF. CDR3 DNA: TGTGCCAGCAGTGAACAGGGATTAGATGGGGCCAACGTCCTGAGTTTC.

Concerning this clonotype itself: A clone one base away is much larger, so this may be a read error. The chain recombines TRBV5-1 with TRBJ1-2, with TRBD1 identical over 7 bases. The CDR3 is 14 amino acids. Germline V lookup: CDR1 SGHRS, CDR2 YFSETQ. This CDR3 reads CAISLTGPNYGYTF. CDR3 bases: TGCGCCATCAGCTTGACAGGGCCCAACTATGGCTACACCTTC.

A remark on this clonotype: Possible read error: a much larger clone is one base away. The J gene is TRBJ2-1, the V gene TRBV5-1; D uncertain. Per the germline V gene, CDR1 is SGHRS and CDR2 is YFSETQ. The CDR3 loop spans 16 amino acids. The CDR3 DNA reads TGCGCCAGCAGCTTGGGTAACAGCTTTTACTACAATGAGCAGTGCTTC. Translating it yields CASSLGNSFYYNEQCF.

Worth noting for this clonotype: Compared with germline, one end of the junction differs, possibly owing to a read error. This rearrangement joins TRBV4-1 to TRBJ2-1; the match to TRBD2 covers 11 bases. The CDR3 sequence is 20 residues long. Germline CDR1 MGHRA, CDR2 YSYEKL. The CDR3 sequence: CASSSSGGPELAGAYNEQFF. CDR3 coding DNA: TGCGCCAGCAGCTCTTCAGGAGGCCCCGAACTAGCGGGGGCTTACAATGAGCAGTTTTTC.

There are a few counts of this clonotype. A read error may explain this, as a much larger clone is one base away. The chain has TRBV28 and TRBJ1-2; TRBD1 matches 7 bases. This CDR3 spans 13 amino acids. Unmatched junction bases numbered 8, after V lost 9 bases and J lost 4 bases. Germline CDR1 reads MDHEN; CDR2 reads SYDVKM. The CDR3 here is CASSLGQRYGYTF. CDR3 nucleotides: TGTGCCAGTTCCCTGGGACAGCGCTATGGCTACACCTTC.

V gene TRBV6-1 combines with J gene TRBJ2-2; the D gene is possibly TRBD1 (6 bases). The ends were cut back, 10 bases at V and 15 bases at J, with 30 bases in the middle. This CDR3 is built from 15 residues. In germline, CDR1 is MNHNS, CDR2 SASEGT. Written as DNA, the CDR3 is TGTGCCACAGGGTGGGACACTAAGAACACCGGGAAGTTGTTTTTT. Its translation: CATGWDTKNTGKLFF.

With respect to this clonotype: A much larger clone differs by one base, so this may be a read error. The J gene is TRBJ1-2, the V gene TRBV2; TRBD1 is a possible D gene (5 bases). Trimming cost V 4 bases and J 4 bases, with 16 bases left between them. In germline, CDR1 is SNHLY, CDR2 FYNNEI. The CDR3 runs to 15 residues. The DNA of the CDR3 is TGTGCCAGCAGTGCTCCCGGGGGGGTAAGCTATGGCTACACCTTC. Protein sequence: CASSAPGGVSYGYTF.

The rearrangement uses TRBV20-1 and TRBJ2-3; no clear D. Germline assignment: CDR1 DFQATT and CDR2 SNEGSKA (reference sequence). V lost 7 bases and J lost 0, with 14 bases in between. This CDR3 is 14 amino acids long. In DNA, the CDR3 is TGCAGTGGGGTTGGCGGAGCTAGCACAGATACGCAGTATTTT. This translates into CSGVGGASTDTQYF.

In this sample, this clonotype turned up once. The junction and the germline gene differ at one end; a read error may be behind it. The chain recombines TRBV6-1 with TRBJ2-3; tentative D call: TRBD2 (5 bases). CDR1 and CDR2 from the germline V gene are MNHNS and SASEGT. There are 13 residues in the CDR3. The CDR3 coding sequence is TGTGCCAGCAGCCTGGGGAGCGTCAGTACGCAATATTTT. This translates into CASSLGSVSTQYF.

In this sample, this clonotype turned up many times. V is TRBV28 and J is TRBJ1-2; D remains unclear. CDR3 length: 13 amino acids. Trimming left V 6 bases short and J 7 bases short, with 15 bases between. Germline loops: CDR1 MDHEN, CDR2 SYDVKM. In DNA, the CDR3 is TGTGCCAGCAGCCCCTTGGTAGGCGGTGGCTACACCTTC. Protein product: CASSPLVGGGYTF.

About this clonotype: The junction differs from germline at one of its ends, possibly a read error. This chain connects TRBV30 to TRBJ2-3; 8 bases are shared with TRBD2. In germline, CDR1 is GTSNPN, CDR2 SVGIG (reference sequence). The CDR3 runs 16 residues. CDR3 loop: CARSIGTSASTDTQYF. DNA for the CDR3: TGTGCCCGGAGCATAGGGACTAGTGCCAGCACAGATACGCAGTATTTT.

In the case of this clonotype: The junction shows a germline mismatch at one end, possibly a read error. This chain connects TRBV6-2 or TRBV6-3 to TRBJ2-7; D unclear. CDR1 MNHEY and CDR2 SVGEGT come from the germline V gene. The CDR3 runs to 11 residues. CDR3 residues: CATSFAYEEYF. Here the CDR3 DNA reads TGTGCCACCAGTTTCGCCTACGAGGAGTACTTC.

With respect to this clonotype: An end of the junction does not agree with germline; a read error may underlie this. The gene calls are TRBV28 and TRBJ1-1, with D perhaps matching TRBD1 (6 bases). Per germline, CDR1 MDHEN and CDR2 SYDVKM. This CDR3 spans 15 amino acids. CDR3 amino acids: CASAPPQGMNIEAFF. CDR3 DNA sequence: TGTGCCAGCGCCCCCCCACAGGGTATGAACATTGAAGCTTTCTTT.

V gene TRBV6-5 combines with J gene TRBJ1-2; tentatively, D is TRBD1 (5 bases). The ends were cut back, 8 bases at V and 7 bases at J, with 14 bases in the middle. This CDR3 contains 12 residues. Germline CDR1 MNHEY, CDR2 SVGAGI. CDR3 bases: TGTGCCAGCGGATCGACAGTCTGTGGCTACACCTTC. Protein sequence: CASGSTVCGYTF.

Comment on this clonotype: The junction departs from germline at one end; a sequencing error may be responsible. The chain uses TRBV11-3 and TRBJ2-1; D is ambiguous. CDR3 length: 12 residues. Germline V gene data show CDR1 as SGHNT and CDR2 as YENEEA. As DNA, the CDR3 is TGTGCCGGCAGCTTAAATGCCAATGATCCGTTCTTC. It specifies CAGSLNANDPFF.

This chain uses TRBV29-1 with TRBJ2-2, with D possibly TRBD1 on 6 matching bases. The CDR3 has 12 residues. In germline, CDR1 is SQVTM, CDR2 ANQGSEA. The CDR3 region is CCGTQGSGELFF. CDR3 in DNA: TGCTGCGGTACCCAGGGGTCCGGGGAGCTGTTTTTT.

A word on this clonotype: A read error may explain this, as a much larger clone is one base away. J is TRBJ2-2 and V is TRBV5-1; tentative D call: TRBD1 (5 bases). CDR1 and CDR2 from the germline V gene are SGHRS and YFSETQ. V was pared by 4 bases and J by 9 bases, with 16 bases between. CDR3 length: 14 amino acids. This CDR3 is CASSPPGIAWELFF. DNA for the CDR3: TGCGCCAGCAGCCCACCAGGGATCGCCTGGGAGCTGTTTTTT.